The source of this T cell receptor (beta chain) is a study of cytomegalovirus exposure and HLA in healthy donors. Germline assignment: CDR1 MGHRA and CDR2 YSYEKL. V shed 5 bases, J shed 2 bases, and the junction held 7 bases outside the gene matches. The CDR3 runs to 16 residues. Primers: 60 Vbeta forward and 13 Jbeta reverse. TCRdb keeps only in-frame clones here, not all; method: immunoSEQ multiplex PCR. The table lists 150,000 to 180,000 clones, around 74% of them singletons, with over 1.3% in the top ten. The table lists this clone with a few counts. The rearrangement links TRBV4-1 to TRBJ2-3; 10 bases are a match to TRBD2. The TCR was taken from a man between 18 and 29 years old in good health and CMV-seronegative. The specimen sequenced was PBMCs. CDR3 in DNA: TGCGCCAGCAGCAGCCCCGGACTAGCGGACACAGATACGCAGTATTTT. Translating gives CASSSPGLADTDTQYF.